This TCR beta chain was documented in a study of blood T cell repertoires in COVID-19. At the level of the study: PBMCs, B-cell-depleted T cells, or T cells were the source of the cDNA or gDNA that made up the material.

This CDR3 comprises 18 residues. Trimming cost V 4 bases and J 8 bases, with 27 bases left between them. Looked up from germline, CDR1 is SSHAT and CDR2 is FNYEAQ (reference sequence). TCRdb's table, derived via immunoSEQ multiplex PCR, lists solely in-frame clones and lacks some. The repertoire holds roughly 70,000 clones, with 86% as singletons. The rearrangement links TRBV7-7 to TRBJ2-1; possible D gene TRBD1, 6 bases. The source of this sequence is a man aged 50-59 years with active COVID-19. What was sequenced was peripheral blood. The CDR3 reads CASSSWAYQQGYCDEQFF. In nucleotides, the CDR3 is TGTGCCAGCAGCTCGTGGGCTTATCAACAGGGTTACTGTGATGAGCAGTTCTTC.